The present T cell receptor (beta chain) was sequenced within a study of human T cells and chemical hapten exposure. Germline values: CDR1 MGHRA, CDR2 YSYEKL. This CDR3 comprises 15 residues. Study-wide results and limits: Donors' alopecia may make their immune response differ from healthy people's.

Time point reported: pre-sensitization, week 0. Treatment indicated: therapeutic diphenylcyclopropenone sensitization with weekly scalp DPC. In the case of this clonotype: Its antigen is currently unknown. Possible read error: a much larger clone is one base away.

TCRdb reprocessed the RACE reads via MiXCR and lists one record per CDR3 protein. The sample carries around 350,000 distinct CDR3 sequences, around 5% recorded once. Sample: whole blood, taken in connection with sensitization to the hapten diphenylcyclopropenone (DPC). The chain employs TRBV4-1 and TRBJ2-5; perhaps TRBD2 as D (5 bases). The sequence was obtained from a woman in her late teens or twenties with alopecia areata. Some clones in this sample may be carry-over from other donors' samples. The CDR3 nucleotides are TGCGCCAGCAGCCAAGCCCTAGCCTCGCGAGAGATCCAGTACTTC. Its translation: CASSQALASREIQYF.